This T cell receptor (beta chain) stems from a study of PD-L1 blockade in urothelial cancer. On the study more broadly: Blood gave a median 141,255 T cells.

In regard to this clone: As yet, its antigen is unknown.

Findings of the study overall: More expansion of tumor-associated blood clones, seen at 3 weeks, marked durable-benefit patients.

CDR1 is SGHDT and CDR2 is YYEEEE in the germline V gene. Losses at the gene ends were 5 bases for V and 0 bases for J; bases not matched to a gene: 9. This CDR3 has 16 amino acids. The time point: peripheral blood 6 weeks after treatment start. Repertoires were generated with immunoSEQ multiplex PCR, while TCRdb's copy carries only in-frame clones and drops some. This table has about 50,000 clones, more than 80% appearing once. This sequence joins TRBV5-6 and TRBJ2-3, with 7 bases fitting TRBD1. This TCR was recovered from a man aged 65 to 79 with urothelial cancer. This sample comprised PBMCs, obtained around atezolizumab (anti-PD-L1) treatment. In DNA, the CDR3 is TGTGCCAGCAGGGACCAGGGGGTTAGAAGCACAGATACGCAGTATTTT. Its protein product is CASRDQGVRSTDTQYF.